The entry that follows covers one T cell receptor (beta chain) sequence. No antigen is known for it. This entry comes from a study of T-cell memory formation after mild COVID-19. Study-wide results and limits: Among clones contracting day 15 to 85, CD4/CD8 was balanced, whereas later expanders leaned CD4+. The appearance of some responding clones in pre-infection memory suggested that cross-reactive memory joined. Clones which contracted sat mainly in CM and EM if CD4+, and in EMRA if CD8+.

Trimming removed 5 bases from V and 1 base from J, with 17 bases in between. CDR3 size: 16 residues. Germline-derived CDR1 and CDR2 are SEHNR and FQNEAQ (reference sequence). Constant-segment primers served in 5'RACE that generated TCR alpha and TCR beta cDNA libraries bearing sample barcodes and UMIs. TCRdb called the 5' RACE reads again in MiXCR, with one record for every CDR3 protein. The sample comprises roughly 250,000 distinct CDR3 sequences, about 15% of which are singletons, and around 3.7% rests with the top ten. The receptor comes from a man younger than 35 who had mild COVID-19 (a few samples of this study predate the infection). Cell type and time point are not known. This chain joins TRBV7-9 and TRBJ1-1; D ambiguous. The sample comprised PBMCs or a T cell subset sorted from them (not recorded which). CDR3 nucleotides: TGTGCCAGCAGCCTATTGCGGTTTGGCCAGAACACTGAAGCTTTCTTT. This gives the protein CASSLLRFGQNTEAFF.